Listed below are T cell receptor beta chains from one sample, sequenced in a study of blood T cell repertoires in COVID-19. Here immunoSEQ multiplex PCR was the method, and the copy in TCRdb shows in-frame clones only, minus some. The sample holds 250,000 to 400,000 clones; more than 75% are singletons and the top ten take 1%. Specimen: peripheral blood. These receptors originate from a man aged 50 to 59 with active or convalescent COVID-19. The CDR3 runs from the conserved cysteine through the conserved F or W. The D gene is left open where the match is weak. Not every row has a clone size; where given, it reads once, few, many or a size class.

abundance | d_gene | j_gene | v_gene | CDR3nt | CDR3aa
- | TRBD1 | TRBJ2-2 | TRBV5-1 | TGCGCCAGCTCCGAAACAGGGGCAAGCGGGGAGCTGTTTTTT | CASSETGASGELFF
- | - | TRBJ1-1 | TRBV6-5 | TGTGCCAGCAGGAAAATTAGGGGGACTGAAGCTTTCTTT | CASRKIRGTEAFF
- | - | TRBJ2-6 | TRBV5-5 | TGTGCCAGCAGCTTTGGGGCCTCTTCTGGGGCCAACGTCCTGACTTTC | CASSFGASSGANVLTF
- | - | TRBJ2-6 | TRBV7-2 | TGTGCCAGCAGCTTGGGCCATGGGGCCAACGTCCTGACTTTC | CASSLGHGANVLTF
- | - | TRBJ1-1 | TRBV5-8 | TGTGCCAGCAGCTTACCCACCGGGATTACTGAAGCTTTCTTT | CASSLPTGITEAFF
- | TRBD1 | TRBJ1-1 | TRBV5-1 | TGCGCCAGCAGCTTGGCCCAGACAGGGCTTACTGAAGCTTTCTTT | CASSLAQTGLTEAFF
once | TRBD1 | TRBJ1-5 | TRBV2 | TGTGCCAGCAGCCCCCTCGACAGGGTCGGTCAGCCCCAGCATTTT | CASSPLDRVGQPQHF
- | - | TRBJ1-1 | TRBV5-1 | TGCGCCAGCAGCTTGAACCCAGGGGAGCGCACTGAAGCTTTCTTT | CASSLNPGERTEAFF
- | - | TRBJ1-2 | TRBV19 | TGTGCCAGTACCAAGGAACCCAGGGAATCCTATGGCTACACCTTC | CASTKEPRESYGYTF
- | TRBD1 | TRBJ1-4 | TRBV5-1 | TGCGCCAGCAGCCCCGGGACAGGGAGAGGTGAAAAACTGTTTTTT | CASSPGTGRGEKLFF
- | TRBD1 | TRBJ2-7 | TRBV7-2 | TGTGCCAGCAGCCCGGGGGGGGCGTTGGGACAGGGGGTCGGGGAGCAGTACTTC | CASSPGGALGQGVGEQYF
- | - | TRBJ1-2 | TRBV19 | TGTGCCAGTAGTCCCCTAATCGGGGAAGGCTACACCTTC | CASSPLIGEGYTF
- | TRBD1 | TRBJ1-2 | TRBV19 | TGTGCCAGTAGTCCGCGACAGGGGAACTATGGCTACACCTTC | CASSPRQGNYGYTF
- | - | TRBJ1-1 | TRBV7-2 | TGTGCCAGCAGCTTAGTAAACAGGGTGAACACTGAAGCTTTCTTT | CASSLVNRVNTEAFF
once | TRBD1 | TRBJ1-4 | TRBV14 | TGTGCCAGCAGCACTCGGAGACAGGGATATGAAAAACTGTTTTTT | CASSTRRQGYEKLFF
once | - | TRBJ1-6 | TRBV2 | TGTGCCAGCAGTGTTGAGCAGGGCTATAATTCACCCCTCCACTTT | CASSVEQGYNSPLHF
- | - | TRBJ1-5 | TRBV20-1 | TGCAGTGCTAGTCGCGGGGATCAGCCCCAGCATTTT | CSASRGDQPQHF
- | TRBD1 | TRBJ1-1 | TRBV5-1 | TGCGCCAGCAGCCGTGGACCCACAGGGGATACTGAAGCTTTCTTT | CASSRGPTGDTEAFF
- | TRBD1 | TRBJ1-1 | TRBV5-1 | TGCGCCAGCAGCTGGGGGACAGGAATTAACACTGAAGCTTTCTTT | CASSWGTGINTEAFF
- | TRBD1 | TRBJ1-4 | TRBV7-2 | TGTGCCAGCAGCTTAGGGACAGGGGGCGAAAAACTGTTTTTT | CASSLGTGGEKLFF